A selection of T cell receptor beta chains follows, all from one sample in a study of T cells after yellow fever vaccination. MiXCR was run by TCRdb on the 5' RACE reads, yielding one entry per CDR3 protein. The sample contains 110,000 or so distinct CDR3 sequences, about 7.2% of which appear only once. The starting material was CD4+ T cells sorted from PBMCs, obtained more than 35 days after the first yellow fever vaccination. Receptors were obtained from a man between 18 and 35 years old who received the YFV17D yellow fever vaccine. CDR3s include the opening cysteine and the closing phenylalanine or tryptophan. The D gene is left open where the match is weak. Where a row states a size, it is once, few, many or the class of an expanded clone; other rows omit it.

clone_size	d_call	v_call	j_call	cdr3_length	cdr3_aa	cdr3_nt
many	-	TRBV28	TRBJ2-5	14	CASSLRLPEETQYF	TGTGCCAGCAGTTTACGGCTTCCCGAAGAGACCCAGTACTTC
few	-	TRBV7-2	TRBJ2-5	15	CATGGPGTAPRAQYF	TGTGCCACCGGGGGCCCCGGGACAGCCCCTAGGGCCCAGTACTTC
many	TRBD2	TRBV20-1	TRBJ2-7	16	CSASTGRRGGTYEQYF	TGCAGTGCTTCTACAGGGCGGCGGGGGGGGACCTACGAGCAGTACTTC
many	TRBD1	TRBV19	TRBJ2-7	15	CASSTPGTGSYEQYF	TGTGCCAGTAGTACCCCCGGGACAGGTTCCTACGAGCAGTACTTC
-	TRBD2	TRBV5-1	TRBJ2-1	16	CASSLEIAGGLSEQFF	TGCGCCAGCAGCTTGGAAATAGCGGGGGGACTATCGGAGCAGTTCTTC
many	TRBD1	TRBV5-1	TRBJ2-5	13	CASSTDRGETQYF	TGCGCCAGCAGCACAGACAGGGGAGAGACCCAGTACTTC
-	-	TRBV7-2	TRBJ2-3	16	CASSLSFGSASHTQYF	TGTGCCAGCAGCTTAAGCTTCGGCAGCGCAAGCCATACGCAGTATTTT
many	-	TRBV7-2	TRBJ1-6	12	CAVGAQYSPLHF	TGTGCCGTAGGGGCACAGTATTCACCCCTCCACTTT
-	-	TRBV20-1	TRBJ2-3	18	CSARGTQTALTFTDTQYF	TGCAGTGCTAGAGGGACCCAGACAGCACTTACCTTCACAGATACGCAGTATTTT
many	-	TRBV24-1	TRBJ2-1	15	CATSDPGQSYNEQFF	TGTGCCACCAGTGATCCGGGACAATCCTACAATGAGCAGTTCTTC
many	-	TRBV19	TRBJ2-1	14	CASTDKTSYNEQFF	TGTGCCAGTACGGACAAAACCTCCTACAATGAGCAGTTCTTC
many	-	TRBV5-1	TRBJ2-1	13	CASSFGTYNEQFF	TGCGCCAGCAGCTTCGGGACTTACAATGAGCAGTTCTTC
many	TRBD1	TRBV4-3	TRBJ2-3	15	CASSQQGASTDTQYF	TGCGCCAGCAGCCAACAGGGGGCAAGCACAGATACGCAGTATTTT
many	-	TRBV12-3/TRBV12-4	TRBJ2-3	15	CASSFRGPGTDTQYF	TGTGCCAGCAGTTTCCGGGGGCCCGGCACAGATACGCAGTATTTT
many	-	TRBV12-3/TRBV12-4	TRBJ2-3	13	CATGEQGSDTQYF	TGTGCCACTGGGGAACAGGGCTCAGATACGCAGTATTTT
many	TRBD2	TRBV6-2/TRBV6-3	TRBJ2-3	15	CASSSSGGHTDTQYF	TGTGCCAGCAGTTCCAGCGGGGGCCACACAGATACGCAGTATTTT
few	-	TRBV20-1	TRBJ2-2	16	CSALGGRSSNTGELFF	TGCAGTGCTCTCGGGGGCCGTAGCTCGAACACCGGGGAGCTGTTTTTT
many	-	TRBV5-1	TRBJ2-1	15	CASSLISGSYNEQFF	TGCGCCAGCAGCTTGATTAGCGGATCCTACAATGAGCAGTTCTTC
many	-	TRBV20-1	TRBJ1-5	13	CSAMRGSNQPQHF	TGCAGTGCTATGAGGGGGAGCAATCAGCCCCAGCATTTT
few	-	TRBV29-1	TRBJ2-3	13	CSVVRSSTDTQYF	TGCAGCGTTGTGCGGAGTAGCACAGATACGCAGTATTTT
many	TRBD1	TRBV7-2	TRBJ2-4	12	CASSSGGNIQYF	TGTGCCAGCAGCTCAGGGGGAAACATTCAGTACTTC
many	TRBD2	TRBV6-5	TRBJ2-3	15	CASSYSTSGGYTQYF	TGTGCCAGCAGTTACTCGACTAGCGGGGGTTATACGCAGTATTTT
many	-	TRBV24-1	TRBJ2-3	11	CATSERDTQYF	TGTGCCACCAGTGAACGGGATACGCAGTATTTT
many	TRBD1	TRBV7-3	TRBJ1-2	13	CASSTGTGGGYTF	TGTGCCAGCAGCACCGGGACAGGGGGCGGCTACACCTTC
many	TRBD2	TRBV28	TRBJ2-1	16	CASRRPGGFLVDEQFF	TGTGCCAGCAGACGACCGGGGGGGTTTTTGGTCGATGAGCAGTTCTTC
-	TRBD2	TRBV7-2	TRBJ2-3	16	CAGSLVGGGDTDTQYF	TGTGCCGGCAGCTTAGTAGGCGGGGGGGACACAGATACGCAGTATTTT
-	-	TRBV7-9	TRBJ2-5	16	CASSLVYGVLQETQYF	TGTGCCAGCAGCTTAGTCTATGGGGTTTTACAAGAGACCCAGTACTTC
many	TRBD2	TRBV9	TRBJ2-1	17	CASSVGLAGAMYNEQFF	TGTGCCAGCAGCGTAGGACTAGCGGGGGCCATGTACAATGAGCAGTTCTTC